This TCR beta chain was sequenced in a study of T cell responses to AZD1222 COVID-19 vaccine. Profiling relied on immunoSEQ multiplex PCR, and the TCRdb table lists in-frame clones only, not all of them. The sample includes more than 85,000 clones, over 80% of them seen just once. A word on this clone: Its matching antigen is unknown.

Study-level results: Possibly, clonal diversity was underestimated; donors were largely white British and included more females. A reported finding is that nearly half of spike-specific TCRs target unmutated variant regions.

The CDR3 runs to 16 residues. The junction had 5 bases not matched to a gene; V was cut back by 1 base and J by 3 bases. Germline V gives CDR1 LNHDA, CDR2 SQIVND (reference sequence). The TCR was taken from an adult in good health. Sequencing used peripheral blood, obtained on day 0 of AZD1222 vaccination. The chain joins TRBV19 to TRBJ2-2; 7 bases are a match to TRBD2. The CDR3 sequence is CASSIGGRAYTGELFF. The DNA of the CDR3 is TGTGCCAGTAGTATAGGGGGGAGGGCCTACACCGGGGAGCTGTTTTTT. Supplemented by reference TRBV19 and TRBJ2-2, the full variable domain reads DGGITQSPKYLFRKEGQNVTLSCEQNLNHDAMYWYRQDPGQGLRLIYYSQIVNDFQKGDIAEGYSVSREKKESFPLTVTSAQKNPTAFYLCASSIGGRAYTGELFFGEGSRLTVL.